The present TCR beta chain was sequenced within a study of blood T cell repertoires in COVID-19. Produced via immunoSEQ multiplex PCR; TCRdb's table is partial and in-frame only. Among about 300,000 clones listed, 85% to 90% were seen once. The CDR3 contains 15 residues. Germline V gene sequence: CDR1 GTSNPN, CDR2 SVGIG (reference sequence). V trimming: 3 bases; J trimming: 5 bases; junction bases outside the gene matches: 6. The TCR originated in a woman aged 45-60 years who had been exposed to COVID-19. The specimen sequenced was PBMCs or T cells enriched from blood (not recorded which). V is TRBV30 and J is TRBJ2-7; the match to TRBD2 covers 14 bases. The CDR3 nucleotides read TGTGCCTGGAGCGAGGGACTAGCGGGGGAAGACGAGCAGTACTTC. It is translated as CAWSEGLAGEDEQYF.